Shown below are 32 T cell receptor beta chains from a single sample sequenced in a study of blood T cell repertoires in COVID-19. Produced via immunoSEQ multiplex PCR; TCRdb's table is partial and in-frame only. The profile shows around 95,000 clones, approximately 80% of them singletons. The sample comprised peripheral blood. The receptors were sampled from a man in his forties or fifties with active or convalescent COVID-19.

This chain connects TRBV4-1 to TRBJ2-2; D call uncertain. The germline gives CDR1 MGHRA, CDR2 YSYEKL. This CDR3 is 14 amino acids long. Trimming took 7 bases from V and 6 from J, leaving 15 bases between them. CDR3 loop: CASKPGSVAGELFF. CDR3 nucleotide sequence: TGCGCCAGCAAGCCCGGGTCAGTAGCCGGGGAGCTGTTTTTT.

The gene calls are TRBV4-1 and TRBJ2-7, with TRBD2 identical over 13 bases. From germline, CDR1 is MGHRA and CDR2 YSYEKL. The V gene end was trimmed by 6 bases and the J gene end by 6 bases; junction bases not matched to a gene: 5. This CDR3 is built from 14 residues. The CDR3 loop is CASRSGLAGPEQYF. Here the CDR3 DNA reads TGCGCCAGCAGATCGGGACTAGCGGGACCCGAGCAGTACTTC.

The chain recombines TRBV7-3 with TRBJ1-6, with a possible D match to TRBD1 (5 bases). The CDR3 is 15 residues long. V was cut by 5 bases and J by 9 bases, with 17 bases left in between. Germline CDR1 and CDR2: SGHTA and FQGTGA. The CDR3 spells CASSPSGGTGSPLHF. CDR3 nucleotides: TGTGCCAGCAGCCCCTCGGGGGGTACGGGTTCACCCCTCCACTTT.

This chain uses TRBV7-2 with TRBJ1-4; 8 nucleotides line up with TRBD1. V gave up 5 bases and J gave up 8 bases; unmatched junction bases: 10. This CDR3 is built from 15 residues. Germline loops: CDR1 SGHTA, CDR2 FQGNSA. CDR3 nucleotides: TGTGCCAGCAGCCGCCAGACAGGGGAGGAGGAAAAACTGTTTTTT. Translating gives CASSRQTGEEEKLFF.

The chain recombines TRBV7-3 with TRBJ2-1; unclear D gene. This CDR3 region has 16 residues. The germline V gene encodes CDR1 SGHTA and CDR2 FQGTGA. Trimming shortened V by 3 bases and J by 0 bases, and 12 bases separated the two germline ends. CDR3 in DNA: TGTGCCAGCAGCTTGACTGCCTCAAGCTCCTACAATGAGCAGTTCTTC. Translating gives CASSLTASSSYNEQFF.

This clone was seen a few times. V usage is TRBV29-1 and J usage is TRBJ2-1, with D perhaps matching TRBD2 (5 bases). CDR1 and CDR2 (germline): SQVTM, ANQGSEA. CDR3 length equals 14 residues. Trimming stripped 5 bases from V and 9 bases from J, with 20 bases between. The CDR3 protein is CSVPAEVGRSEQFF. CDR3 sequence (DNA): TGCAGCGTTCCGGCGGAGGTAGGGCGGAGTGAGCAGTTCTTC.

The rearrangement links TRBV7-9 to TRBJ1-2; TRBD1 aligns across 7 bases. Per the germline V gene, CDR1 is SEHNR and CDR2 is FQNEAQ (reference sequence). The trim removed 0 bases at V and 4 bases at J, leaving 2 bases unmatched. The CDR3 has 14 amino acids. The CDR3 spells CASSLAGGLYGYTF. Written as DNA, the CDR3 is TGTGCCAGCAGCTTAGCAGGGGGCCTCTATGGCTACACCTTC.

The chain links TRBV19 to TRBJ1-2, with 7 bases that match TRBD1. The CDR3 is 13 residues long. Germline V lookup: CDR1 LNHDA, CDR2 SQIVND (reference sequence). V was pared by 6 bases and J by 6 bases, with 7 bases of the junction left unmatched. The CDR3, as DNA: TGTGCCAGTAGAACCGACAGGGACAATGGCTACACCTTC. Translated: CASRTDRDNGYTF.

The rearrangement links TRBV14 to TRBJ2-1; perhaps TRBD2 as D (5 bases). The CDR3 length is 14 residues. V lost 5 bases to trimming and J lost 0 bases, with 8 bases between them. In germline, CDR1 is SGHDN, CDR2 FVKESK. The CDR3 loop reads CASSADFSYNEQFF. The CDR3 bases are TGTGCCAGCAGCGCGGACTTCTCCTACAATGAGCAGTTCTTC. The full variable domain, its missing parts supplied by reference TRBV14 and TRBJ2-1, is EAGVTQFPSHSVIEKGQTVTLRCDPISGHDNLYWYRRVMGKEIKFLLHFVKESKQDESGMPNNRFLAERTGGTYSTLKVQPAELEDSGVYFCASSADFSYNEQFFGPGTRLTVL.

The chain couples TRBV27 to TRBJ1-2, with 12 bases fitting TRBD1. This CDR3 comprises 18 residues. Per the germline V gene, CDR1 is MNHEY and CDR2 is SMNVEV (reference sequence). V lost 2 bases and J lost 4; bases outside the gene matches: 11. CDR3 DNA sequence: TGTGCCAGCAGTTTAGGCCCGGGACAGGGGGCTATAGGCTATGGCTACACCTTC. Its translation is CASSLGPGQGAIGYGYTF.

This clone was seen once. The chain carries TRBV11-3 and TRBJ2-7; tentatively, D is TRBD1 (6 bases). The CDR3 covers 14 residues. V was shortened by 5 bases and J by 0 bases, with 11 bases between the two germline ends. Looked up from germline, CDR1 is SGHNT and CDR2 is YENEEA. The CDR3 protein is CASSLTDSSYEQYF. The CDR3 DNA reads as TGTGCCAGCAGCCTTACGGACAGCTCCTACGAGCAGTACTTC.

The CDR3 is CASSHEGLHQRYTF. CDR3 DNA: TGTGCCAGCAGCCATGAGGGACTGCACCAGCGCTACACCTTC. This chain joins TRBV3-1 (or the pseudogene TRBV3-2) and TRBJ1-2; tentative D call: TRBD1 (5 bases). The V gene lost 3 bases and the J gene lost 9 bases, with 17 bases spanning the gap. Germline V lookup: CDR1 LGHDT, CDR2 YNNKEL (reference sequence). There are 14 residues in the CDR3.

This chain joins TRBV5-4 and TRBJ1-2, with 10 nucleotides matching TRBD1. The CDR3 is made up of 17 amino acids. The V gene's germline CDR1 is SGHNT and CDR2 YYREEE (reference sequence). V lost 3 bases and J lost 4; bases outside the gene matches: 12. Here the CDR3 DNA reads TGTGCCAGCAGCTGGGGACAGGGGACCGGGGGGGGCTATGGCTACACCTTC. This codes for CASSWGQGTGGGYGYTF.

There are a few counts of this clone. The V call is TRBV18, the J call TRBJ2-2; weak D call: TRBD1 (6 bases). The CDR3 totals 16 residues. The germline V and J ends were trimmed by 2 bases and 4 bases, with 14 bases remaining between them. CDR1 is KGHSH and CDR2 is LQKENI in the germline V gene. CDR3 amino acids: CASSPRGSGPTGELFF. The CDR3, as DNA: TGTGCCAGCTCACCAAGGGGGAGCGGTCCCACCGGGGAGCTGTTTTTT.

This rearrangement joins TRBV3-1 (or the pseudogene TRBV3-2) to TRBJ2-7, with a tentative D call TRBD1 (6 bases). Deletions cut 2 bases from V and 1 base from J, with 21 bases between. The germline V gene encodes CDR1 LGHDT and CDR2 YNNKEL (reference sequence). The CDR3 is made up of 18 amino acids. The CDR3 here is CASSQNLGAGTSSYEQYF. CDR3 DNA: TGTGCCAGCAGCCAAAATTTGGGGGCAGGTACGTCTTCCTACGAGCAGTACTTC.

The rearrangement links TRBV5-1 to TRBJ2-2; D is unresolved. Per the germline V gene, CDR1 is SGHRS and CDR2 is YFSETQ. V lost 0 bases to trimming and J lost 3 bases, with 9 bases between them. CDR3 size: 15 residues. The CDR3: CASSLGAMDTGELFF. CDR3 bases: TGCGCCAGCAGCTTGGGGGCCATGGACACCGGGGAGCTGTTTTTT.

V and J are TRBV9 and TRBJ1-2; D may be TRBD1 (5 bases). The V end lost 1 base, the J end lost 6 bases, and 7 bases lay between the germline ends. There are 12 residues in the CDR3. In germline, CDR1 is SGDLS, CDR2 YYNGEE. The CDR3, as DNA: TGTGCCAGCAGCGTATCGGGGGATGGCTACACCTTC. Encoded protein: CASSVSGDGYTF. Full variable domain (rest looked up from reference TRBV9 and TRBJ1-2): DSGVTQTPKHLITATGQRVTLRCSPRSGDLSVYWYQQSLDQGLQFLIQYYNGEERAKGNILERFSAQQFPDLHSELNLSSLELGDSALYFCASSVSGDGYTFGSGTRLTVV.

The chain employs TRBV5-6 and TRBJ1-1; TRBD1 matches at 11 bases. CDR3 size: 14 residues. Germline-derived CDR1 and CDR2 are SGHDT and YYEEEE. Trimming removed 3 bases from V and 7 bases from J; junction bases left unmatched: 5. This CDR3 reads CASSWGQGGYEAFF. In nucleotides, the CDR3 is TGTGCCAGCAGCTGGGGACAGGGGGGTTATGAAGCTTTCTTT.

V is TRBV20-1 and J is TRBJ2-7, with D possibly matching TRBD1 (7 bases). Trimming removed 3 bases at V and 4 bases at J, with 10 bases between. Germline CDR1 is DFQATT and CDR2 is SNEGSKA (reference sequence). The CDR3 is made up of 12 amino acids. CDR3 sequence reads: CSASPGGYEQYF. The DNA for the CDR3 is TGCAGTGCTAGTCCAGGGGGGTACGAGCAGTACTTC.

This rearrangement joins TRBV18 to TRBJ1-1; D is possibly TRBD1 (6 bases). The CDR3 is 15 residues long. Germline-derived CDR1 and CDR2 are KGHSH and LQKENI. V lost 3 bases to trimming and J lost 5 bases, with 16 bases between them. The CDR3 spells CASSPGVQGMTEAFF. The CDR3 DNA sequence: TGTGCCAGCTCACCGGGGGTCCAGGGGATGACTGAAGCTTTCTTT.

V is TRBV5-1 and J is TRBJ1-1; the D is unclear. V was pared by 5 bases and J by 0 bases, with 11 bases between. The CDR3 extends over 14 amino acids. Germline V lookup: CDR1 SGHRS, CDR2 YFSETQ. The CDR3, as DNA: TGCGCCAGCAGAGAGGGAGGGTTGAACACTGAAGCTTTCTTT. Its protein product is CASREGGLNTEAFF.

The CDR3 DNA reads TGTGCCAGCTCACTCCAGGGGGGCTACACCTTC. This sequence encodes CASSLQGGYTF. The chain links TRBV18 to TRBJ1-2, with D tentatively TRBD1 (6 bases). V lost 4 bases and J 8 bases, leaving 8 bases between the germline ends. Germline V gene sequence: CDR1 KGHSH, CDR2 LQKENI. The CDR3 loop spans 11 amino acids.

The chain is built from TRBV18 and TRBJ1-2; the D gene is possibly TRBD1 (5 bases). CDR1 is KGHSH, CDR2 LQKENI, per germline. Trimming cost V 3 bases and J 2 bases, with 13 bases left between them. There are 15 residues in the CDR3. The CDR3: CASSPGQGENYGYTF. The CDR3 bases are TGTGCCAGCTCACCGGGGCAGGGTGAGAACTATGGCTACACCTTC.

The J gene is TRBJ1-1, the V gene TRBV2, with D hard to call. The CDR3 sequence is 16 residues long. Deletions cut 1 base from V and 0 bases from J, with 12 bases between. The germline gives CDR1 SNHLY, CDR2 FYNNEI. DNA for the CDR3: TGTGCCAGCAGTGAAGGGGTGGCAGGCATGAACACTGAAGCTTTCTTT. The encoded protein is CASSEGVAGMNTEAFF.

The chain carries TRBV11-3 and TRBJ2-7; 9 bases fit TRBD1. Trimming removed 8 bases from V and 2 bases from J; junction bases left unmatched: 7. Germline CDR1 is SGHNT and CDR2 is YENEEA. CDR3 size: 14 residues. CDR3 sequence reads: CASGDRGNPYEQYF. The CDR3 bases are TGTGCCAGCGGAGACAGGGGGAATCCCTACGAGCAGTACTTC.

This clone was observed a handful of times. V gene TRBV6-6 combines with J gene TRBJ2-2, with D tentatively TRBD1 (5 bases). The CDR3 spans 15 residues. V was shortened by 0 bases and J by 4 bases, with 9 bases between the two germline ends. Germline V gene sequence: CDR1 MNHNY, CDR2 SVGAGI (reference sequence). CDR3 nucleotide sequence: TGTGCCAGCAGTTACTCCCCAGACAGCACCGGGGAGCTGTTTTTT. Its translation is CASSYSPDSTGELFF.

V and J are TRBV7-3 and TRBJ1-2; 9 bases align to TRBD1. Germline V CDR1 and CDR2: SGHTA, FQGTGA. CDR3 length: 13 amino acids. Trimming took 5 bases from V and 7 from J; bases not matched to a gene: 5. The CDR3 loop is CASSTDRGGGYTF. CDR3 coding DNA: TGTGCCAGCAGCACGGACAGGGGCGGTGGCTACACCTTC.

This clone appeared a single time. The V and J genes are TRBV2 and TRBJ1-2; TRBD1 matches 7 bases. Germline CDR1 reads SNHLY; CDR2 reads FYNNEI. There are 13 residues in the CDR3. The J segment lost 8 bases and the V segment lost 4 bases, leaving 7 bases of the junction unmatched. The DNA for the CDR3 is TGTGCCAGCAGTGCCGGAGGGGGCGGCGGCTACACCTTC. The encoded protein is CASSAGGGGGYTF.

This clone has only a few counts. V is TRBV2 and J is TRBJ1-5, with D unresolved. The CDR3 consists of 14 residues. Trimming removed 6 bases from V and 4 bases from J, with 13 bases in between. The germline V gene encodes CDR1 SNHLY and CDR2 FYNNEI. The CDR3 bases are TGTGCCAGCAGCCTCGGGTCCCAAAATCAGCCCCAGCATTTT. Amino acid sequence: CASSLGSQNQPQHF.

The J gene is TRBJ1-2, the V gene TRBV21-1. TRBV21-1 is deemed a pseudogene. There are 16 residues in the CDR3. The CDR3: CASIIRERRVLSGYTF. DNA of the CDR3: TGTGCCAGCATCATTCGCGAGCGGAGGGTCCTCTCCGGCTACACCTTC.

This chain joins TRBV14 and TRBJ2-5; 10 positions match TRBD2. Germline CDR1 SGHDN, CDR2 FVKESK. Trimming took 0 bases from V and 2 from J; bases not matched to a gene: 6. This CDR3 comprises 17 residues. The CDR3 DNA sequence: TGTGCCAGCAGCCAAGATAGGACTAGCGGACGGCAAGAGACCCAGTACTTC. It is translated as CASSQDRTSGRQETQYF.

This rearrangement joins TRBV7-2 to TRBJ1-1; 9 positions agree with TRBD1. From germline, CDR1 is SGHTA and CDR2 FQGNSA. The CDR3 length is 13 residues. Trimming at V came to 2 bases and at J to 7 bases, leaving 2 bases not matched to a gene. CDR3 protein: CASSLRQGGEAFF. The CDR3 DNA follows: TGTGCCAGCAGCTTAAGACAGGGGGGTGAAGCTTTCTTT. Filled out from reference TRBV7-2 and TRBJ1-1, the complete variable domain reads GAGVSQSPSNKVTEKGKDVELRCDPISGHTALYWYRQSLGQGLEFLIYFQGNSAPDKSGLPSDRFSAERTGGSVSTLTIQRTQQEDSAVYLCASSLRQGGEAFFGQGTRLTVV.